These 9 T cell receptor beta chains share one sample of origin, sequenced in a study of human T cells and chemical hapten exposure. Specified time point: patch test 2, 6 weeks after DPC sensitization. The treatment is: therapeutic diphenylcyclopropenone sensitization with weekly scalp DPC. TCRdb re-derived calls from the RACE reads in MiXCR, one entry per CDR3 protein. The repertoire consists of 84,000 or so distinct CDR3 sequences, with roughly a tenth occurring once and the leading ten covering 2.5%. The sample was whole blood, taken in connection with sensitization to the hapten diphenylcyclopropenone (DPC). These receptor sequences come from a woman in her twenties or thirties with alopecia areata. Some clones in this sample may be carry-over from other donors' samples.

At least ten counts were recorded for this clonotype. The CDR3 region has the DNA TGTGCCAGCAGCTCCCGGACTAGCGGGAGTCTGGGTGATACGCAGTATTTT. It encodes CASSSRTSGSLGDTQYF. The gene calls are TRBV7-8 and TRBJ2-3; 13 positions agree with TRBD2. CDR1 SGHVS and CDR2 FQNEAQ come from the germline V gene. CDR3 length: 17 residues. With V trimmed by 4 bases and J by 6 bases, 10 bases remained unmatched.

The V gene is TRBV6-5, the J gene TRBJ2-7; the D is unclear. This CDR3 spans 16 amino acids. V lost 0 bases, J lost 4 bases, and 16 bases lay in between. Germline V gene sequence: CDR1 MNHEY, CDR2 SVGAGI. CDR3 DNA sequence: TGTGCCAGCAGTTACTCTGTGGCAGGCCCTGGGTACGAGCAGTACTTC. Protein: CASSYSVAGPGYEQYF.

The chain recombines TRBV14 with TRBJ1-5; D is uncertain. The ends were cut back, 1 base at V and 9 bases at J, with 7 bases in the middle. The CDR3 sequence is 12 residues long. The germline V gene encodes CDR1 SGHDN and CDR2 FVKESK. Here the CDR3 reads CASSQVGSPQHF. For the CDR3, the DNA is TGTGCCAGCAGCCAAGTTGGGTCGCCCCAGCATTTT. Full variable domain (missing parts from reference TRBV14 and TRBJ1-5): EAGVTQFPSHSVIEKGQTVTLRCDPISGHDNLYWYRRVMGKEIKFLLHFVKESKQDESGMPNNRFLAERTGGTYSTLKVQPAELEDSGVYFCASSQVGSPQHFGDGTRLSIL.

This clonotype occurred many times. The rearrangement links TRBV3-1 to TRBJ1-6, with D possibly matching TRBD1 (6 bases). Trimming stripped 0 bases from V and 13 bases from J, with 19 bases between. CDR3 size: 16 residues. Germline V gene sequence: CDR1 LGHDT, CDR2 YNNKEL (reference sequence). CDR3 sequence: CASSQDWDTPTRPLHF. The CDR3 DNA reads TGTGCCAGCAGCCAAGATTGGGACACTCCTACTCGGCCCCTCCACTTT.

This clonotype has at least ten counts. The CDR3 region is CASSYRNEQFF. The CDR3 DNA reads as TGTGCCAGCAGTTACCGCAATGAGCAGTTCTTC. The chain is built from TRBV6-2 or TRBV6-3 and TRBJ2-1; D is unclear. This CDR3 is built from 11 residues. V lost 2 bases to trimming and J lost 6 bases, with 2 bases between them. The germline V gene has CDR1 MNHEY and CDR2 SVGEGT.

This clonotype was seen at least ten times. J is TRBJ2-3 and V is TRBV7-2; 10 bases fit TRBD2. This CDR3 spans 17 amino acids. Per the germline V gene, CDR1 is SGHTA and CDR2 is FQGNSA. The V gene end was trimmed by 1 base and the J gene end by 1 base; junction bases not matched to a gene: 5. CDR3 coding DNA: TGTGCCAGCAGCTTAGTCATCCTAGCGGGAGGCACAGATACGCAGTATTTT. This gives the protein CASSLVILAGGTDTQYF. The entire variable domain, with the rest obtained from reference TRBV7-2 and TRBJ2-3, is as follows: GAGVSQSPSNKVTEKGKDVELRCDPISGHTALYWYRQSLGQGLEFLIYFQGNSAPDKSGLPSDRFSAERTGGSVSTLTIQRTQQEDSAVYLCASSLVILAGGTDTQYFGPGTRLTVL.

V usage is TRBV28 and J usage is TRBJ1-1, with D unclear. Germline values: CDR1 MDHEN, CDR2 SYDVKM. The CDR3 consists of 11 residues. The V and J ends lost 7 bases and 6 bases respectively, with 9 bases between them. The CDR3: CASTTLAEAFF. The CDR3 DNA sequence: TGTGCCAGCACCACGTTAGCTGAAGCTTTCTTT.

The chain is built from TRBV5-1 and TRBJ1-1; D remains unclear. The CDR3 contains 14 residues. The V gene's germline CDR1 is SGHRS and CDR2 YFSETQ. V was shortened by 0 bases and J by 3 bases, with 9 bases between the two germline ends. The CDR3 is CASSLGFRDTEAFF. The CDR3 coding sequence is TGCGCCAGCAGCTTGGGTTTTAGGGACACTGAAGCTTTCTTT.

This clonotype was counted many times. The V gene is TRBV6-2 or TRBV6-3, the J gene TRBJ2-7; 8 nucleotides match TRBD1. The CDR3 is 13 amino acids. V shed 8 bases, J shed 4 bases, and the junction held 7 bases outside the gene matches. Germline V gene lookup returns CDR1 MNHEY and CDR2 SVGEGT. In DNA, the CDR3 is TGTGCCAGCTCCCGGACAGGGACTTACGAGCAGTACTTC. It yields the protein CASSRTGTYEQYF.